The 17 T cell receptor beta chains below all came from one sample that was sequenced in a study of T cell responses to AZD1222 COVID-19 vaccine. The table came from immunoSEQ multiplex PCR; TCRdb's copy has only in-frame clones and leaves some out. The repertoire holds 78,000 or so clones, about nine tenths seen once, with around 19% in the top ten. The starting material was peripheral blood, obtained on day 0 of AZD1222 vaccination. The receptors come from an adult in good health.

The rearrangement links TRBV29-1 to TRBJ1-5; no clear D. Trimming took off 7 bases at V and 4 bases at J, with 14 bases between the two ends. Germline CDR1 is SQVTM and CDR2 is ANQGSEA. The CDR3 spans 13 residues. The CDR3 DNA is TGCAGCGCCTCCCCATCCGGTAATCAGCCCCAGCATTTT. This encodes CSASPSGNQPQHF.

The CDR3 is CASSQGPLAFSGNTIYF. Written as DNA, the CDR3 is TGTGCCAGCAGTCAGGGACCGTTAGCCTTCTCTGGAAACACCATATATTTT. The chain uses TRBV3-1 (or the pseudogene TRBV3-2) and TRBJ1-3, with D perhaps matching TRBD1 (5 bases). The CDR3 contains 17 residues. CDR1 is LGHDT and CDR2 is YNNKEL in the germline V gene (reference sequence). V was cut by 6 bases and J by 0 bases, with 18 bases left in between.

The chain recombines TRBV5-8 with TRBJ1-5; D might be TRBD1 (5 bases). CDR3 size: 16 residues. Trimming cost V 4 bases and J 1 base, with 15 bases left between them. Germline lookup yields CDR1 SGHTS and CDR2 YDEGEE. The CDR3 DNA sequence: TGTGCCAGCAGCATCTGGGACGGAAAAAGCAATCAGCCCCAGCATTTT. Protein sequence: CASSIWDGKSNQPQHF.

The rearrangement uses TRBV9 and TRBJ1-3; 10 bases are shared with TRBD1. The CDR3 has 16 residues. The germline gives CDR1 SGDLS, CDR2 YYNGEE. With 4 bases clipped from V and 3 bases from J, the junction kept 7 bases outside the gene matches. In DNA form, the CDR3 reads TGTGCCAGCAGCAACCGACAGGGGGCTTTTGGAAACACCATATATTTT. This translates into CASSNRQGAFGNTIYF.

This chain uses TRBV3-1 (or the pseudogene TRBV3-2) with TRBJ1-3, with D possibly matching TRBD1 (5 bases). The CDR3 consists of 14 residues. Per the germline V gene, CDR1 is LGHDT and CDR2 is YNNKEL (reference sequence). Trimming shortened V by 0 bases and J by 7 bases, and 10 bases separated the two germline ends. CDR3 amino acids: CASSQEGRANTIYF. The CDR3 DNA follows: TGTGCCAGCAGCCAAGAGGGCAGGGCGAACACCATATATTTT.

This sequence joins TRBV6-5 and TRBJ2-1; TRBD2 aligns across 11 bases. Germline V gene lookup returns CDR1 MNHEY and CDR2 SVGAGI. The CDR3 covers 14 residues. The V segment lost 6 bases and the J segment 8 bases; nucleotides outside the gene matches: 6. DNA for the CDR3: TGTGCCAGCAGCGTAGCGGGGGGGCTATATGAGCAGTTCTTC. The encoded protein is CASSVAGGLYEQFF.

The chain carries TRBV3-1 (or the pseudogene TRBV3-2) and TRBJ2-7, with D possibly TRBD1 on 5 matching bases. The CDR3 is 14 residues long. In germline, CDR1 is LGHDT, CDR2 YNNKEL (reference sequence). Trimming cost V 0 bases and J 6 bases, with 12 bases left between them. CDR3 DNA sequence: TGTGCCAGCAGCCAAGAGAGGCAGGGAAGCGAGCAGTACTTC. It translates to CASSQERQGSEQYF.

The chain recombines TRBV6-5 with TRBJ1-2; the match to TRBD1 covers 8 bases. Germline CDR1 reads MNHEY; CDR2 reads SVGAGI. The CDR3 is 12 residues long. After removal of 6 bases from V and 8 bases from J, the junction contained 5 bases not matched to a gene. The DNA of the CDR3 is TGTGCCAGCAGCCGGGGGACAGGAGGCTACACCTTC. The encoded protein is CASSRGTGGYTF.

The V and J genes are TRBV19 and TRBJ2-7; 7 bases fit TRBD1. The J segment lost 6 bases and the V segment lost 4 bases, leaving 6 bases of the junction unmatched. CDR1 and CDR2 (germline): LNHDA, SQIVND (reference sequence). There are 13 residues in the CDR3. The CDR3 sequence: CASSTTGVSEQYF. The CDR3 DNA follows: TGTGCCAGTAGTACTACAGGGGTGAGCGAGCAGTACTTC.

The chain recombines TRBV2 with TRBJ2-4, with D perhaps assigned TRBD1 or TRBD2 (5 bases each). Germline loops: CDR1 SNHLY, CDR2 FYNNEI. Trimming shortened V by 5 bases and J by 8 bases, and 13 bases separated the two germline ends. This CDR3 comprises 13 residues. CDR3: CASSRGQGYIQYF. CDR3 nucleotides: TGTGCCAGCAGTCGGGGCCAGGGATACATTCAGTACTTC.

In its sample, this clone was seen once. The J gene is TRBJ2-2, the V gene TRBV27; tentatively, D is TRBD2 (7 bases). Germline V gene sequence: CDR1 MNHEY, CDR2 SMNVEV (reference sequence). The CDR3 runs to 15 residues. V lost 7 bases and J 5 bases, leaving 17 bases between the germline ends. CDR3 residues: CASTPGGGRTGELFF. CDR3 in DNA: TGTGCCAGCACCCCGGGCGGGGGCAGAACCGGGGAGCTGTTTTTT.

The chain combines TRBV4-1 with TRBJ1-3, with TRBD1 matching over 8 bases. Losses at the gene ends were 3 bases for V and 0 bases for J; bases not matched to a gene: 4. The CDR3 covers 16 residues. From germline, CDR1 is MGHRA and CDR2 YSYEKL. The CDR3 sequence is CASSHSGTGSGNTIYF. The CDR3 nucleotides read TGCGCCAGCAGCCATTCCGGGACAGGCTCTGGAAACACCATATATTTT.

J is TRBJ1-1 and V is TRBV2; D is ambiguous. The CDR3 is made up of 13 amino acids. V dropped 3 bases and J dropped 6 bases, with 11 bases sitting between them. The V gene's germline CDR1 is SNHLY and CDR2 FYNNEI. CDR3 in amino acids: CASSDSTIPEAFF. CDR3 nucleotide sequence: TGTGCCAGCAGTGACTCGACAATACCTGAAGCTTTCTTT.

J is TRBJ1-1 and V is TRBV18; D is unresolved. Looked up from germline, CDR1 is KGHSH and CDR2 is LQKENI. V gave up 2 bases and J gave up 0 bases, with 10 bases separating them. The CDR3 length is 15 residues. CDR3 protein: CASSPMSEMNTEAFF. For the CDR3, the DNA is TGTGCCAGCTCACCAATGTCAGAAATGAACACTGAAGCTTTCTTT.

Only a few counts were recorded for this clone. The rearrangement joins TRBV18 to TRBJ2-2; D might be TRBD2 (5 bases). Between the trimmed V and J ends, which lost 5 bases and 7 bases, there was a span of 8 bases. CDR1 and CDR2 from the germline V gene are KGHSH and LQKENI. The CDR3 is 12 residues long. The CDR3 nucleotides read TGTGCCAGCTCAAGCCGGGACGGGGAGCTGTTTTTT. It translates to CASSSRDGELFF.

The chain is built from TRBV5-1 and TRBJ1-5; tentative D call: TRBD1 (5 bases). Germline CDR1 is SGHRS and CDR2 is YFSETQ. This CDR3 is built from 16 residues. V dropped 0 bases and J dropped 3 bases, with 13 bases sitting between them. Here the CDR3 reads CASSLVAGADNQPQHF. The CDR3 coding sequence is TGCGCCAGCAGCTTGGTAGCCGGGGCAGACAATCAGCCCCAGCATTTT.

The chain uses TRBV27 and TRBJ1-5; D is possibly TRBD1 (5 bases). V was shortened by 3 bases and J by 4 bases, with 16 bases between the two germline ends. In germline, CDR1 is MNHEY, CDR2 SMNVEV (reference sequence). The CDR3 loop spans 16 amino acids. CDR3 sequence (DNA): TGTGCCAGCAGTTTTGGAGGGGCAACCGGGAATCAGCCCCAGCATTTT. This translates into CASSFGGATGNQPQHF.